These 19 T cell receptor beta chains were all obtained from the same sample, sequenced in a study of vaccination and CD4 T cells after COVID-19. As to treatment: approximately 11-day PBMC culture with coronavirus spike peptide pools or control peptides (ViraFEST assay). Pre-COVID-19 pandemic sampling (2011-2018) yielded the unexposed donor's CD4+ T cells. At the Johns Hopkins FTIC core, DNA taken from cultured CD4+ T cells was sequenced by way of the Oncomine TCR Beta short-read assay. TCRdb reprocessed the PCR reads via MiXCR and lists one record per CDR3 protein. The data show some 7,700 distinct CDR3 sequences, about 45% seen once. Antigens of these TCRs are unknown. Material for sequencing was CD4+ T cells from blood, cultured in vitro. The receptors shown here come from a human donor in good health.

CDR3 DNA: TGTGCCAGCAGCCAAGAAAACGGGGGAGAGACCCAGTACTTC. This sequence encodes CASSQENGGETQYF. The chain combines TRBV4-2 with TRBJ2-5, with TRBD2 as a possible D gene (6 bases). This CDR3 region has 14 residues. The germline gives CDR1 LGHNA, CDR2 YNFKEQ. V dropped 0 bases and J dropped 4 bases, with 9 bases sitting between them.

A few counts support this clonotype. V and J are TRBV6-1 and TRBJ2-3; 10 bases line up with TRBD1. The CDR3 has 15 amino acids. Germline V gene data show CDR1 as MNHNS and CDR2 as SASEGT. V trimming: 7 bases; J trimming: 3 bases; junction bases outside the gene matches: 7. Here the CDR3 DNA reads TGTGCCAGCACCGACTGGGGACAGGGGACAGATACGCAGTATTTT. Translated, it gives CASTDWGQGTDTQYF.

The chain links TRBV2 to TRBJ1-2; TRBD1 matches at 9 bases. The trim removed 5 bases at V and 7 bases at J, leaving 5 bases unmatched. The CDR3 totals 13 residues. The germline gives CDR1 SNHLY, CDR2 FYNNEI. As DNA, the CDR3 is TGTGCCAGCAGTACACAGGGGGCGAGTGGCTACACCTTC. It codes for CASSTQGASGYTF.

There are a few counts of this clonotype. The chain couples TRBV24-1 to TRBJ2-1; possibly TRBD2 for D (7 bases). Germline V gene sequence: CDR1 KGHDR, CDR2 SFDVKD. V dropped 4 bases and J dropped 3 bases, with 12 bases sitting between them. The CDR3 length is 15 residues. In DNA, the CDR3 is TGTGCCACCAGTGACCCGGGGGGCCACTACAATGAGCAGTTCTTC. This codes for CATSDPGGHYNEQFF.

The chain combines TRBV7-6 with TRBJ2-7, with 10 bases fitting TRBD1. With V trimmed by 5 bases and J by 5 bases, 12 bases remained unmatched. This CDR3 region has 16 residues. Germline loops: CDR1 SGHVS, CDR2 FNYEAQ. The CDR3 DNA reads TGTGCCAGCAGCACAGGACCGGGACAGGGGCGCCACGAGCAGTACTTC. As protein: CASSTGPGQGRHEQYF.

The table lists this clonotype with a few counts. The chain uses TRBV7-9 and TRBJ1-2, with D possibly being TRBD1 (5 bases). The CDR3 has 14 amino acids. V lost 1 base and J lost 4, with 10 bases in between. The germline gives CDR1 SEHNR, CDR2 FQNEAQ (reference sequence). The CDR3 spells CASSLGSTAYGYTF. In nucleotides, the CDR3 is TGTGCCAGCAGCTTAGGGTCGACAGCCTATGGCTACACCTTC.

CDR3 in amino acids: CASRPTGLNTEAFF. The CDR3 nucleotides are TGTGCCAGCAGGCCTACAGGGTTGAACACTGAAGCTTTCTTT. The genes are TRBV28 and TRBJ1-1; D possibly corresponds to TRBD1 (6 bases). The ends were cut back, 6 bases at V and 0 bases at J, with 11 bases in the middle. Germline CDR1 MDHEN, CDR2 SYDVKM. This CDR3 has 14 residues. Together with reference TRBV28 and TRBJ1-1, the CDR3 gives the full variable domain: DVKVTQSSRYLVKRTGEKVFLECVQDMDHENMFWYRQDPGLGLRLIYFSYDVKMKEKGDIPEGYSVSREKKERFSLILESASTNQTSMYLCASRPTGLNTEAFFGQGTRLTVV.

In DNA, the CDR3 is TGCGCCAGCAGCCAAGCTGCTCTAAATTTAGGTACGCAGTATTTT. Its protein is CASSQAALNLGTQYF. The chain recombines TRBV4-1 with TRBJ2-3, with D unclear. Germline lookup yields CDR1 MGHRA and CDR2 YSYEKL. Trimming took off 1 base at V and 8 bases at J, with 16 bases between the two ends. The CDR3 totals 15 residues.

The chain links TRBV14 to TRBJ1-1; D might be TRBD1 (5 bases). V was trimmed by 3 bases and J by 4 bases, leaving 15 bases between them. CDR3 length: 15 residues. Germline assignment: CDR1 SGHDN and CDR2 FVKESK. CDR3 DNA: TGTGCCAGCAGCCAGGCGGGGGGGGAGGGCACTGAAGCTTTCTTT. Encoded protein: CASSQAGGEGTEAFF.

This clonotype has more than one count but fewer than ten. The rearrangement uses TRBV19 and TRBJ1-1; 9 bases line up with TRBD1. Germline V gene sequence: CDR1 LNHDA, CDR2 SQIVND (reference sequence). V was pared by 7 bases and J by 7 bases, with 13 bases of the junction left unmatched. The length of the CDR3 is 15 residues. The CDR3 DNA sequence: TGTGCCAGTAAGGGCCTAATACAGGGGGCCTTTGAAGCTTTCTTT. Its translation is CASKGLIQGAFEAFF. Looking up the rest from reference TRBV19 and TRBJ1-1 gives the full variable domain: DGGITQSPKYLFRKEGQNVTLSCEQNLNHDAMYWYRQDPGQGLRLIYYSQIVNDFQKGDIAEGYSVSREKKESFPLTVTSAQKNPTAFYLCASKGLIQGAFEAFFGQGTRLTVV.

The chain couples TRBV4-3 to TRBJ1-2; 9 bases line up with TRBD1. The V gene end was trimmed by 2 bases and the J gene end by 4 bases; junction bases not matched to a gene: 23. From germline, CDR1 is LGHNA and CDR2 YSLEER. The CDR3 runs to 21 residues. Written as DNA, the CDR3 is TGCGCCAGCAGCCAACAGTACGGATGGTCACAGGGGGCTGGCAGGGTCTATGGCTACACCTTC. Its protein is CASSQQYGWSQGAGRVYGYTF.

This clonotype has only a few counts. The V gene is TRBV12-3 or TRBV12-4, the J gene TRBJ1-2; 8 nucleotides agree with TRBD1. With 6 bases clipped from V and 7 bases from J, the junction kept 7 bases outside the gene matches. The CDR3 sequence is 13 residues long. CDR3 nucleotide sequence: TGTGCCAGCAGCCGACAGGGGCCTAGTGGCTACACCTTC. The encoded protein is CASSRQGPSGYTF.

This clonotype has just a few counts. The gene calls are TRBV11-2 and TRBJ2-3; D is undetermined. The CDR3 is made up of 15 amino acids. CDR1 is SGHAT and CDR2 is FQNNGV in the germline V gene. V was shortened by 0 bases and J by 7 bases, with 14 bases between the two germline ends. The CDR3 DNA is TGTGCCAGCAGCTTAGAGGCCTACCCGACGAATACGCAGTATTTT. Translated, it gives CASSLEAYPTNTQYF. The full variable domain, in which reference TRBV11-2 and TRBJ2-3 provide the parts outside the CDR3, is EAGVAQSPRYKIIEKRQSVAFWCNPISGHATLYWYQQILGQGPKLLIQFQNNGVVDDSQLPKDRFSAERLKGVDSTLKIQPAKLEDSAVYLCASSLEAYPTNTQYFGPGTRLTVL.

The genes are TRBV11-2 and TRBJ1-1, with TRBD1 identical over 7 bases. From germline, CDR1 is SGHAT and CDR2 FQNNGV. The CDR3 totals 15 residues. The ends lost 1 base at V and 3 bases at J; junction bases unmatched: 5. CDR3 nucleotide sequence: TGTGCCAGCAGCTTAGGGGACAGCTTATACACTGAAGCTTTCTTT. As protein: CASSLGDSLYTEAFF.

This clonotype was detected only a few times. The V call is TRBV6-1, the J call TRBJ1-1; 7 bases match TRBD1. Germline V gene data show CDR1 as MNHNS and CDR2 as SASEGT. V trimming: 7 bases; J trimming: 5 bases; junction bases outside the gene matches: 7. This CDR3 has 13 residues. The CDR3 is CASKKGTATEAFF. CDR3 DNA: TGTGCCAGCAAAAAAGGGACAGCGACTGAAGCTTTCTTT.

This clonotype was seen a single time. The chain is built from TRBV12-3 or TRBV12-4 and TRBJ2-3, with D hard to call. The CDR3 runs to 12 residues. V dropped 5 bases and J dropped 4 bases, with 7 bases sitting between them. The CDR3: CASSPRPDTQYF. Written as DNA, the CDR3 is TGTGCCAGCAGTCCCCGACCAGATACGCAGTATTTT.

This clonotype was detected only a few times. The chain's CDR3 is CSADPGQVNTEAFF. CDR3 bases: TGCAGTGCCGACCCTGGACAGGTGAACACTGAAGCTTTCTTT. The chain joins TRBV20-1 to TRBJ1-1; 7 bases match TRBD1. Looked up from germline, CDR1 is DFQATT and CDR2 is SNEGSKA (reference sequence). The CDR3 extends over 14 amino acids. J gave up 0 bases and V 6 bases, and 7 bases lay outside the gene matches.

The chain uses TRBV29-1 and TRBJ2-3; maybe TRBD1 (6 bases). CDR3 size: 12 residues. Trimming removed 5 bases from V and 11 bases from J, with 17 bases in between. Germline V lookup: CDR1 SQVTM, CDR2 ANQGSEA. The CDR3 is CSVRNLRGWQYF. In nucleotides, the CDR3 is TGCAGCGTTCGTAATTTGAGGGGGTGGCAGTATTTT.

This clonotype has more than one count but fewer than ten. V usage is TRBV10-2 and J usage is TRBJ2-7; a possible D gene is TRBD1 (7 bases). The CDR3 covers 13 residues. Per germline, CDR1 WSHSY and CDR2 SAAADI. The V gene lost 7 bases and the J gene lost 6 bases, with 16 bases spanning the gap. The CDR3 loop is CASTPRQGGEQYF. The CDR3 coding sequence is TGCGCCAGCACCCCCCGGCAGGGGGGCGAGCAGTACTTC.